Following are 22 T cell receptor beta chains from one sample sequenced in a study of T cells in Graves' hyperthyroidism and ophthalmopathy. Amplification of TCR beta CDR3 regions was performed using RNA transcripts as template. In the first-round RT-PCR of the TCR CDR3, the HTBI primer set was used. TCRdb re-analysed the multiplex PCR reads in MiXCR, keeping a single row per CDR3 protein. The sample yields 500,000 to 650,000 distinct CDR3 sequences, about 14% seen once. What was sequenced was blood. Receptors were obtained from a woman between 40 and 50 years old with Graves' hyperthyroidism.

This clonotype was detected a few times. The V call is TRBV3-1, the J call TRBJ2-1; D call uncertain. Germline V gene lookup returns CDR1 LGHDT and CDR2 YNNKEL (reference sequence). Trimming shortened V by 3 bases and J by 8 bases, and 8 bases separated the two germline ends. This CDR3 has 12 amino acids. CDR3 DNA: TGTGCCAGCAGCCACCTTGGTTATGAGCAGTTCTTC. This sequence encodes CASSHLGYEQFF.

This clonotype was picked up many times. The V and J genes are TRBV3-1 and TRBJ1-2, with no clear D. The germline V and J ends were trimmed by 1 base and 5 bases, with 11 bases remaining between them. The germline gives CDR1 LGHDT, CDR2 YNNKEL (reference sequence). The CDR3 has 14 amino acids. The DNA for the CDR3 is TGTGCCAGCAGCCAAGGAACGAAGGGATATGGCTACACCTTC. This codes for CASSQGTKGYGYTF.

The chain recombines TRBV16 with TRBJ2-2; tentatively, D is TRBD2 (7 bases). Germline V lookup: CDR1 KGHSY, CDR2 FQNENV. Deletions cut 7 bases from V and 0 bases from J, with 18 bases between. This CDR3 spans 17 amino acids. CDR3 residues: CASTRGRGATNTGELFF. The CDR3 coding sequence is TGTGCCAGCACCAGAGGCCGGGGGGCTACGAACACCGGGGAGCTGTTTTTT.

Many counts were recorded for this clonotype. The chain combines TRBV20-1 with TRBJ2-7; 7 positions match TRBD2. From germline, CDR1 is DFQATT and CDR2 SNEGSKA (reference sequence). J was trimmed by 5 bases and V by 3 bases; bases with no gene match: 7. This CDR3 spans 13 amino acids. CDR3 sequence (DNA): TGCAGTGCTAGTGGCGGGAGTAATGACGAGCAGTACTTC. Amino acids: CSASGGSNDEQYF.

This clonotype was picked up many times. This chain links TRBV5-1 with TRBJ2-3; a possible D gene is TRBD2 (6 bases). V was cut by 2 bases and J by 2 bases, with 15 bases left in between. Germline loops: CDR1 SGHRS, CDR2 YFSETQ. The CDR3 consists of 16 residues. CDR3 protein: CASSFGGGRLTDTQYF. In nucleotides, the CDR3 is TGCGCCAGCAGCTTTGGGGGAGGAAGGCTCACAGATACGCAGTATTTT.

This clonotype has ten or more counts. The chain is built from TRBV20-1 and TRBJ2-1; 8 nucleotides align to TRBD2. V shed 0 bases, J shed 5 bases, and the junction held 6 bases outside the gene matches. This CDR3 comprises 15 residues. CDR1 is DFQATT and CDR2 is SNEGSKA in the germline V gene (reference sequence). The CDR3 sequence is CSARDPTSANNEQFF. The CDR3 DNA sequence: TGCAGTGCTAGAGATCCGACTAGCGCTAACAATGAGCAGTTCTTC.

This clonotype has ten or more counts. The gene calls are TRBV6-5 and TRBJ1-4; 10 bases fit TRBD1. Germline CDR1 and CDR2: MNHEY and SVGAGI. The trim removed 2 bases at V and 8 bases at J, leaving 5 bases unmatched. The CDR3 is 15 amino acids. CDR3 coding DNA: TGTGCCAGCAGTTACGCCGGGACAGGGGCCGAAAAACTGTTTTTT. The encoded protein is CASSYAGTGAEKLFF.

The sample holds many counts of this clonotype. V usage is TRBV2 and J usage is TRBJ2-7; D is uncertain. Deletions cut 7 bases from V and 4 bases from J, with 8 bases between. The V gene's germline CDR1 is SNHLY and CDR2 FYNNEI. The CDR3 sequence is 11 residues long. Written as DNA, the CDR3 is TGTGCCAGCACCTCCGGATACGAGCAGTACTTC. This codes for CASTSGYEQYF.

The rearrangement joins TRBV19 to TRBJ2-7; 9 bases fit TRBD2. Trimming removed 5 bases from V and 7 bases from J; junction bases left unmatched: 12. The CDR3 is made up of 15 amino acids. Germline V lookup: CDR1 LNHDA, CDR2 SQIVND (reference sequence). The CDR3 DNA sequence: TGTGCCAGTAGTCGCAGCGAGAAGCGGGAGGATGAGCAGTACTTC. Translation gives CASSRSEKREDEQYF.

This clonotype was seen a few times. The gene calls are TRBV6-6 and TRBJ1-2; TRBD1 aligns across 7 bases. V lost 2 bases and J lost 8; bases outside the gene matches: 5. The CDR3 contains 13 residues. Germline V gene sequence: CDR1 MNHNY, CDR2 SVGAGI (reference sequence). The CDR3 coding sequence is TGTGCCAGCAGTTACCGGGACAGAGGCGGCTACACCTTC. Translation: CASSYRDRGGYTF.

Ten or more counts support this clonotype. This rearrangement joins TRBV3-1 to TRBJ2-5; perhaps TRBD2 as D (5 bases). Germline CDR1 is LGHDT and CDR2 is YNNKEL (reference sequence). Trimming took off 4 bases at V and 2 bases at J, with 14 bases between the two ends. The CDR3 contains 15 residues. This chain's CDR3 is CASSPGGGLQETQYF. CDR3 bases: TGTGCCAGCAGCCCCGGAGGCGGATTACAAGAGACCCAGTACTTC.

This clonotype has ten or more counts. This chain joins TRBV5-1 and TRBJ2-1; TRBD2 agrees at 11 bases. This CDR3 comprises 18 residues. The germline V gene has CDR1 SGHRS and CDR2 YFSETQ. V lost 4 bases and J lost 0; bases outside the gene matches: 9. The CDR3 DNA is TGCGCCAGCAGCACTCTAGCGGGAGGCCAGAGCTCCTACAATGAGCAGTTCTTC. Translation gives CASSTLAGGQSSYNEQFF.

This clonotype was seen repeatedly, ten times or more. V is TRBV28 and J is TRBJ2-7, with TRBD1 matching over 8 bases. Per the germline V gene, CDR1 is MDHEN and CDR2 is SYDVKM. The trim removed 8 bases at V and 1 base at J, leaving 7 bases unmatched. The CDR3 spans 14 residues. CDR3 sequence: CASYGQGSSYEQYF. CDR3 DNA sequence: TGTGCCAGCTATGGACAGGGCTCTTCCTACGAGCAGTACTTC.

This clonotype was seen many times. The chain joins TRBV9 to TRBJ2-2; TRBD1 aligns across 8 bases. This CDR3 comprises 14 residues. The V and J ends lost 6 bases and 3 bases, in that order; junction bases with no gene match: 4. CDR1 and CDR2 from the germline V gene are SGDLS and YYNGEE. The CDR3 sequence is CASTPGQDTGELFF. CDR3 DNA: TGTGCCAGCACCCCGGGACAGGACACCGGGGAGCTGTTTTTT.

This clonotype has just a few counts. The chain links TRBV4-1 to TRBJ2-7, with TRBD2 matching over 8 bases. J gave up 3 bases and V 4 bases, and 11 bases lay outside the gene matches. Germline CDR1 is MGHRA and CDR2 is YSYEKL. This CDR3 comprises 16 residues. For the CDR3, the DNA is TGCGCCAGCAGCCCACACTCCGGGACTAGGGTCTACGAGCAGTACTTC. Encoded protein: CASSPHSGTRVYEQYF.

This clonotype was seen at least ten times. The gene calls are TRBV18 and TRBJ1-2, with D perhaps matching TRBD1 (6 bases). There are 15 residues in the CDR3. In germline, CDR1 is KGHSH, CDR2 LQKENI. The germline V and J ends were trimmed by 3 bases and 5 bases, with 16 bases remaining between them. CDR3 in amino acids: CASSPQTGPTYGYTF. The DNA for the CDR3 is TGTGCCAGCTCACCGCAGACAGGACCTACTTATGGCTACACCTTC.

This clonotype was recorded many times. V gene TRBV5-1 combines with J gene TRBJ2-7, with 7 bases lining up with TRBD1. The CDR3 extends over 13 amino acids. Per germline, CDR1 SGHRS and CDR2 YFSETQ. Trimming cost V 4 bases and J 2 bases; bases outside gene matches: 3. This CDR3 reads CASSDGQAYEQYF. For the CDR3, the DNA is TGCGCCAGCAGCGACGGACAGGCCTACGAGCAGTACTTC.

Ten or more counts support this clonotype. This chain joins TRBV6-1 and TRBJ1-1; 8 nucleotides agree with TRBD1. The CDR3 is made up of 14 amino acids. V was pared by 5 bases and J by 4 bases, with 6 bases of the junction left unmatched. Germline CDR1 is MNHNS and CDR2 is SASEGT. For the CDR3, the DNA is TGTGCCAGCAGTCGGACAGGGCAAGGCACTGAAGCTTTCTTT. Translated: CASSRTGQGTEAFF.

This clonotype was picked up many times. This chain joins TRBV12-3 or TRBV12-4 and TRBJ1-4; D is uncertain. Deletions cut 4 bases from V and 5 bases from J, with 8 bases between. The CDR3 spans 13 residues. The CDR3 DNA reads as TGTGCCAGCAGTTCACAACTGAATGAAAAACTGTTTTTT. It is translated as CASSSQLNEKLFF.

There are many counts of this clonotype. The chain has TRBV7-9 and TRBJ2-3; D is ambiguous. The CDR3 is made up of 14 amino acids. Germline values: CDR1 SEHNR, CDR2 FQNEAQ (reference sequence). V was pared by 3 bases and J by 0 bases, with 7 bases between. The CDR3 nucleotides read TGTGCCAGCAGCTTGGACCTTAGCACAGATACGCAGTATTTT. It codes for CASSLDLSTDTQYF.

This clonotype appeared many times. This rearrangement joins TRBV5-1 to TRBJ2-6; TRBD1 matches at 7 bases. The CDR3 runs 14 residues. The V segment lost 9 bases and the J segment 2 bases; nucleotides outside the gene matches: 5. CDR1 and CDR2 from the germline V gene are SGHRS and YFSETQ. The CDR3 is CATKTGPGANVLTF. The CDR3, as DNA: TGCGCCACCAAGACAGGGCCTGGGGCCAACGTCCTGACTTTC.

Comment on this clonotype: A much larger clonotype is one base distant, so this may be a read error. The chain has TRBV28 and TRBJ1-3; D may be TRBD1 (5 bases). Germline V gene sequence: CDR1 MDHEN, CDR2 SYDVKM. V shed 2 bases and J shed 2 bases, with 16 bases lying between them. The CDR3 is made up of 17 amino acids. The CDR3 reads CASSLQGVTSAGNTIYF. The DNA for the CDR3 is TGTGCCAGCAGTTTACAGGGAGTCACCTCTGCTGGAAACACCATATATTTT.